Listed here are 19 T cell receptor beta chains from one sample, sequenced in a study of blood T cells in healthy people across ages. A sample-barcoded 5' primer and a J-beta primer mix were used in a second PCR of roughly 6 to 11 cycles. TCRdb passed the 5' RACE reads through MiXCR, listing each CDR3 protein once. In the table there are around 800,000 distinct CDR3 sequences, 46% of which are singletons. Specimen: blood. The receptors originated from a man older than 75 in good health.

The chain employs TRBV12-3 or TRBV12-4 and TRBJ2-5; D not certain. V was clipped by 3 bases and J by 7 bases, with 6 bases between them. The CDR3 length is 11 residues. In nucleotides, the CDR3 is TGTGCCAGCAGTTTCCCGCGGACCCAGTACTTC. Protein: CASSFPRTQYF.

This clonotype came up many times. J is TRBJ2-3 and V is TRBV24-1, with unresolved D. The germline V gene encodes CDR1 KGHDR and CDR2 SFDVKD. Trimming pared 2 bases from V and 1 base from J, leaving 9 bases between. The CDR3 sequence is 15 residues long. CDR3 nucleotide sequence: TGTGCCACCAGTGATTCACGGGTGGGCACAGATACGCAGTATTTT. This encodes CATSDSRVGTDTQYF.

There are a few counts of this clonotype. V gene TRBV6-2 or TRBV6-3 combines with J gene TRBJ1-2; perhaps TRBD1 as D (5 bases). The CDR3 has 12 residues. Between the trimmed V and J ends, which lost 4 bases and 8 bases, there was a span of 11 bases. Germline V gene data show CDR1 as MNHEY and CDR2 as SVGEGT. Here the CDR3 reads CASSLNRCGYTF. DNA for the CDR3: TGTGCCAGCAGTTTGAACAGGTGCGGCTACACCTTC.

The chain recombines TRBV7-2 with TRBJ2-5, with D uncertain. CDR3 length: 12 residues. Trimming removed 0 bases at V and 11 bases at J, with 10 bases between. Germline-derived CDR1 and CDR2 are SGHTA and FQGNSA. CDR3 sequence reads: CASSLALNEQYF. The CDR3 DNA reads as TGTGCCAGCAGCTTAGCCCTCAATGAGCAGTACTTC.

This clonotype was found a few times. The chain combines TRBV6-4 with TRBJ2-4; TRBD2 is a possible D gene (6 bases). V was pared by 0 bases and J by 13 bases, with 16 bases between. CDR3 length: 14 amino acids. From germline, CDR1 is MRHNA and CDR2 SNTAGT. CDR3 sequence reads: CASSDSGTPVEQYF. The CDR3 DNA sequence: TGTGCCAGCAGTGACTCTGGGACTCCCGTGGAGCAGTACTTC.

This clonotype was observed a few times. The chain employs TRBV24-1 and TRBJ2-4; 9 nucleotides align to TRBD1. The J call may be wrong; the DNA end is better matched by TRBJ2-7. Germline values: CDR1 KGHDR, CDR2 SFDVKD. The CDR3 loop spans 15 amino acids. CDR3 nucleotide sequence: TGTGCCACCAGTGACCTTTCCGAGGACAGGGGCGAGCAGTACTTC. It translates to CATSDLSEDRGEQYF.

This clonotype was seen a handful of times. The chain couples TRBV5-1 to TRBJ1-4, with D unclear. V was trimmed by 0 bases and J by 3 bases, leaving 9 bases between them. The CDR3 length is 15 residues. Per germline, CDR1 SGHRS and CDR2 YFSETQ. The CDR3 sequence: CASSLGGDANEKLFF. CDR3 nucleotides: TGCGCCAGCAGCTTGGGTGGAGACGCTAATGAAAAACTGTTTTTT.

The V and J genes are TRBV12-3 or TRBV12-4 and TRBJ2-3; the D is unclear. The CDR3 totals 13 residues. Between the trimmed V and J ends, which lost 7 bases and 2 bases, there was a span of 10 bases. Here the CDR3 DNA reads TGTGCCAGCAAAACATACGACACAGATACGCAGTATTTT. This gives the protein CASKTYDTDTQYF.

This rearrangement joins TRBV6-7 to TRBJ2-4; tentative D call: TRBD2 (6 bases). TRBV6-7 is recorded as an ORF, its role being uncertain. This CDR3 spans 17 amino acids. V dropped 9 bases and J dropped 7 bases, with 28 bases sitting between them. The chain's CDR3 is CASSQDGSPLASNIQYF. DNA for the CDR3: TGTGCCAGTAGCCAAGACGGGAGCCCCTTAGCGTCGAACATTCAGTACTTC.

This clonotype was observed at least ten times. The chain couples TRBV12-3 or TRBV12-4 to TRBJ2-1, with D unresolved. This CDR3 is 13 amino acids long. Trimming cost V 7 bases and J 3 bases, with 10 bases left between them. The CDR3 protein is CASTLGYYNEQFF. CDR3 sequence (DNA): TGTGCCAGCACCCTAGGTTACTACAATGAGCAGTTCTTC.

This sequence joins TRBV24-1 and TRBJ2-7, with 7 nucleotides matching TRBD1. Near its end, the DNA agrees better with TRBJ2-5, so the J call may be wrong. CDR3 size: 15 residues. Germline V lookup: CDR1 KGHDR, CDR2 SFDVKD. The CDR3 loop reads CATSERQGLGETQYF. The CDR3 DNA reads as TGTGCCACCAGTGAGAGACAGGGTTTAGGAGAGACCCAGTACTTC.

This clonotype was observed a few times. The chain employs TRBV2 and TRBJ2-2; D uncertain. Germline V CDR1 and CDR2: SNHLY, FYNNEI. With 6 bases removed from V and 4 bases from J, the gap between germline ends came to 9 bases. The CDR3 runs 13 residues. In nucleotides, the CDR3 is TGTGCCAGCAGGGCTCTCCCCACCGGGGAGCTGTTTTTT. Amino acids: CASRALPTGELFF.

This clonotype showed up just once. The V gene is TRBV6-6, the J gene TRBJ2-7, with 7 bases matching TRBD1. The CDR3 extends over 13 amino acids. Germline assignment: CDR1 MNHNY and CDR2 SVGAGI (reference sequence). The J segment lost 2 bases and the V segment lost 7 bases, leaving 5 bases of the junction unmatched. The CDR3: CASNRGQTYEQYF. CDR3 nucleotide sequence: TGTGCCAGCAACCGGGGACAGACCTACGAGCAGTACTTC.

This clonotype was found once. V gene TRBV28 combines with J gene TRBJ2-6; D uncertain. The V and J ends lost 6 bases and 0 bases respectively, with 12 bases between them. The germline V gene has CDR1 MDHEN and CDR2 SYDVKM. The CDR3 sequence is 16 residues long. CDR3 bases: TGTGCCAGCAGCACTGGCGGCACCTCTGGGGCCAACGTCCTGACTTTC. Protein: CASSTGGTSGANVLTF.

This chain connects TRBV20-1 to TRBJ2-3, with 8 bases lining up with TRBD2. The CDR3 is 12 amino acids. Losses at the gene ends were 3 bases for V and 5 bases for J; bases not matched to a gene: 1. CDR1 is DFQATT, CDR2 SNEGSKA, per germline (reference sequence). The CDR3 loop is CSASSGEDTQYF. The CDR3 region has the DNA TGCAGTGCTAGTAGCGGGGAAGATACGCAGTATTTT.

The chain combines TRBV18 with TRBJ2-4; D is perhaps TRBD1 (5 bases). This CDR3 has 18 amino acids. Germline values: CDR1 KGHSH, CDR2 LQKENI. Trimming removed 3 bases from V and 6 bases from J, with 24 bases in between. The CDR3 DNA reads TGTGCCAGCTCACCTCAGATGAACACAAGGGGCCTTAGAAACATTCAGTACTTC. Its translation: CASSPQMNTRGLRNIQYF.

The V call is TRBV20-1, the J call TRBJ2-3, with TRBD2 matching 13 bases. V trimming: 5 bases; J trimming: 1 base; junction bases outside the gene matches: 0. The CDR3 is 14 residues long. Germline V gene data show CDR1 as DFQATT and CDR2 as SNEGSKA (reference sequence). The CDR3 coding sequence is TGCAGTGCTGGACTAGCGGGGGGCACAGATACGCAGTATTTT. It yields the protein CSAGLAGGTDTQYF.

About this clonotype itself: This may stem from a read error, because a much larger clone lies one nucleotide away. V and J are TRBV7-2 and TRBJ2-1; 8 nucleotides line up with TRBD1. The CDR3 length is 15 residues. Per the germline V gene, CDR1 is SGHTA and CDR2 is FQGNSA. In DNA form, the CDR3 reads TGTGGCAGCAGCCGAGGACAGGGCACCTACAATGAGCAGTTCTTC. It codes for CGSSRGQGTYNEQFF.

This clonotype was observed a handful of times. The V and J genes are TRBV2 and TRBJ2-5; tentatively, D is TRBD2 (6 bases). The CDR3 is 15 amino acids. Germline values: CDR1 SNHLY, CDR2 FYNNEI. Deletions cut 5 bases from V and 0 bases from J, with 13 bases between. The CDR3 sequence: CASSPLASNQETQYF. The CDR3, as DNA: TGTGCCAGCAGTCCCCTAGCGTCGAACCAAGAGACCCAGTACTTC.